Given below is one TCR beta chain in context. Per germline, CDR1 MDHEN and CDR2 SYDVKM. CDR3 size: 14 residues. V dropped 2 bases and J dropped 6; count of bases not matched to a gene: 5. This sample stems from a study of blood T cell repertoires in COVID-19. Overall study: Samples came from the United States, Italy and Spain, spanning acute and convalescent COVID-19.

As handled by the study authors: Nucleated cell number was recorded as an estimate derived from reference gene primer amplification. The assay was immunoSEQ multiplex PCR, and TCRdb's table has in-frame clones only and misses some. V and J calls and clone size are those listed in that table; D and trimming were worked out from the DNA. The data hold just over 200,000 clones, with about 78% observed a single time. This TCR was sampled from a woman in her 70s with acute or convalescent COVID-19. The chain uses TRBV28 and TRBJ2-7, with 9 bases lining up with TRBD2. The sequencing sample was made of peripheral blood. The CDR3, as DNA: TGTGCCAGCAGTTTACCGGGACTAGCTGGCGAGCAGTACTTC. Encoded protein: CASSLPGLAGEQYF.